The 14 T cell receptor beta chains below all came from one sample that was sequenced in a study of T cells after yellow fever vaccination. TCRdb reprocessed the 5' RACE reads with MiXCR, giving one entry per CDR3 protein. The sample lists about 300,000 distinct CDR3 sequences, 7.5% to 9.5% occurring once. Material: CD4+ T cells sorted from PBMCs, obtained 5 days after the yellow fever booster vaccination. The receptors originated from a man younger than 30 who received the YFV17D yellow fever vaccine.

In regard to this clonotype: Germline is not matched at one junction end, which may reflect a read error. The chain employs TRBV12-3 or TRBV12-4 and TRBJ1-3; TRBD1 might be the D (6 bases). The CDR3 sequence is 18 residues long. The CDR3 loop reads CASSHRDISPHSGNIIYF. For the CDR3, the DNA is TGTGCCAGCAGTCACCGGGACATATCTCCCCACTCTGGAAACATCATATATTTT.

The genes are TRBV4-1 and TRBJ1-1; 7 positions match TRBD1. V dropped 8 bases and J dropped 0; count of bases not matched to a gene: 24. The CDR3 runs 20 residues. Germline V gene data show CDR1 as MGHRA and CDR2 as YSYEKL. CDR3 residues: CASSSTRVLGGGKMNTEAFF. As DNA, the CDR3 is TGCGCCAGCTCTTCTACACGGGTACTCGGAGGGGGCAAAATGAACACTGAAGCTTTCTTT.

In its sample, this clonotype was seen a few times. J is TRBJ2-2 and V is TRBV7-2; tentatively, D is TRBD1 (6 bases). Trimming removed 5 bases at V and 6 bases at J, with 13 bases between. The CDR3 is 14 amino acids. Germline loops: CDR1 SGHTA, CDR2 FQGNSA. The CDR3 loop is CASSPADSPGELFF. The CDR3 DNA sequence: TGTGCCAGCAGCCCTGCGGACAGTCCCGGGGAGCTGTTTTTT.

The CDR3 DNA reads TGCAGTGCTAGAACGGTCAACCGCAATCAGCCCCAGCATTTT. Translated, it gives CSARTVNRNQPQHF. J is TRBJ1-5 and V is TRBV20-1; no definite D call. The CDR3 runs to 14 residues. V lost 2 bases, J lost 2 bases, and 10 bases lay in between. Germline lookup yields CDR1 DFQATT and CDR2 SNEGSKA (reference sequence).

This clonotype has only a few counts. The rearrangement joins TRBV12-3 or TRBV12-4 to TRBJ2-2; 8 bases match TRBD2. The CDR3 has 16 amino acids. The junction had 8 bases not matched to a gene; V was cut back by 6 bases and J by 2 bases. CDR3 loop: CASRPERGQNTGELFF. CDR3 sequence (DNA): TGTGCCAGCAGGCCCGAGCGGGGGCAAAACACCGGGGAGCTGTTTTTT.

Only a few counts were recorded for this clonotype. The junction and the germline gene differ at one end; a read error may be behind it. V usage is TRBV7-9 and J usage is TRBJ1-1, with D possibly matching TRBD1 (5 bases). Germline V gene sequence: CDR1 SEHNR, CDR2 FQNEAQ (reference sequence). This CDR3 is built from 12 residues. Here the CDR3 reads CASSIRQSPSGF. The CDR3 nucleotides are TGTGCCAGCAGCATCCGACAGTCGCCCTCGGGCTTT.

Ten or more counts support this clonotype. The rearrangement joins TRBV7-3 to TRBJ2-3, with 8 bases identical to TRBD2. Germline CDR1 reads SGHTA; CDR2 reads FQGTGA. The CDR3 spans 15 residues. Unmatched junction bases numbered 4, after V lost 1 base and J lost 4 bases. In DNA, the CDR3 is TGTGCCAGCAGCTTAAATCCGGGGGGGCCAGATACGCAGTATTTT. It encodes CASSLNPGGPDTQYF.

This clonotype was seen a few times. The chain employs TRBV7-2 and TRBJ2-7, with D possibly TRBD2 on 6 matching bases. Germline V gene sequence: CDR1 SGHTA, CDR2 FQGNSA. The CDR3 is 12 residues long. Trimming left V 5 bases short and J 10 bases short, with 15 bases between. The CDR3 DNA sequence: TGTGCCAGCAGCCCCGGGGGTAGTCACCAGTACTTC. It encodes CASSPGGSHQYF.

The table lists this clonotype with a few counts. The chain combines TRBV5-1 with TRBJ1-2, with 9 bases that match TRBD1. V shed 4 bases, J shed 4 bases, and the junction held 8 bases outside the gene matches. The CDR3 runs to 15 residues. Germline loops: CDR1 SGHRS, CDR2 YFSETQ. The CDR3 reads CASSTGQGKSYGYTF. DNA for the CDR3: TGCGCCAGCAGCACGGGACAGGGCAAAAGCTATGGCTACACCTTC.

Ten or more counts support this clonotype. The rearrangement uses TRBV12-3 or TRBV12-4 and TRBJ1-4; a weak D match, TRBD1 (6 bases). Trimming pared 6 bases from V and 5 bases from J, leaving 16 bases between. The CDR3 loop spans 15 amino acids. CDR3 sequence (DNA): TGTGCCAGCAGGCCGATCCGGGACAAGAATGAAAAACTGTTTTTT. The encoded protein is CASRPIRDKNEKLFF.

This clonotype was seen at least ten times. The chain recombines TRBV4-1 with TRBJ2-2; 10 bases align to TRBD2. The CDR3 is 22 amino acids. The germline V gene encodes CDR1 MGHRA and CDR2 YSYEKL. The V segment lost 1 base and the J segment 3 bases; nucleotides outside the gene matches: 20. The CDR3 sequence is CASSQVTFVLRLAGLDTGELFF. In nucleotides, the CDR3 is TGCGCCAGCAGCCAAGTTACCTTTGTCCTAAGACTAGCGGGTTTGGACACCGGGGAGCTGTTTTTT.

This clonotype was observed many times. V gene TRBV7-2 combines with J gene TRBJ2-5, with a weak D call TRBD2 (6 bases). This CDR3 has 14 residues. Germline CDR1 SGHTA, CDR2 FQGNSA. The V gene lost 2 bases and the J gene lost 2 bases, with 9 bases spanning the gap. CDR3: CASSLRAGQETQYF. DNA for the CDR3: TGTGCCAGCAGCTTAAGGGCGGGACAAGAGACCCAGTACTTC.

The chain is built from TRBV29-1 and TRBJ1-2; D may be TRBD1 (5 bases). This CDR3 spans 13 amino acids. Germline lookup yields CDR1 SQVTM and CDR2 ANQGSEA. V was trimmed by 7 bases and J by 4 bases, leaving 16 bases between them. Here the CDR3 DNA reads TGCAGCGCCACAGGACGGGGCCCCTATGGCTACACCTTC. Translating it yields CSATGRGPYGYTF.

This clonotype was counted only a few times. The CDR3 reads CASSESGSNSPLHF. The CDR3 nucleotides read TGTGCCAGCAGTGAATCAGGGTCAAATTCACCCCTCCACTTT. The genes are TRBV25-1 and TRBJ1-6; D is perhaps TRBD1 (5 bases). Trimming took off 1 base at V and 7 bases at J, with 8 bases between the two ends. Germline values: CDR1 MGHDK, CDR2 SYGVNS. The CDR3 is made up of 14 amino acids.